What follows are 20 T cell receptor beta chains derived from one specimen sequenced in a study of blood T cells in healthy people across ages (dated by TCRdb to the mid-2010s). The library was produced with 5' RACE. The sequencing machine was an Illumina HiSeq 2500. The second PCR ran for roughly 6 to 11 cycles and used a J-beta primer mix along with a sample-barcoded 5' primer. The public sequencing data were trimmed at Q25 with fastp and processed into clonotypes with MiXCR by TCRdb, which kept only in-frame beta chains. Under each unique CDR3 protein, matching rows form one entry showing the most common genes and DNA. The sample table holds around 850,000 distinct CDR3 sequences, of which 35% to 40% were seen once. Clones ranked in the top ten supply 10% to 15% of the sample. The sequenced sample was blood. The receptors here all came from a man aged 18 to 29 in good health.

Note on this clonotype: A read error may explain this, as a much larger clone is one base away. This chain links TRBV7-3 with TRBJ1-1, with unresolved D. V was clipped by 5 bases and J by 1 base, with 8 bases between them. Germline lookup yields CDR1 SGHTA and CDR2 FQGTGA. The CDR3 totals 13 residues. The CDR3 DNA reads TGTGCCAGCAGCGACGACACGAACACTGAAGCTTTCTTT. Translated: CASSDDTNTEAFF. The full variable domain, its missing parts supplied by reference TRBV7-3 and TRBJ1-1, is GAGVSQTPSNKVTEKGKYVELRCDPISGHTALYWYRQSLGQGPEFLIYFQGTGAADDSGLPNDRFFAVRPEGSVSTLKIQRTERGDSAVYLCASSDDTNTEAFFGQGTRLTVV.

The chain has TRBV7-2 and TRBJ2-5; a possible D gene is TRBD1 (6 bases). The germline V gene encodes CDR1 SGHTA and CDR2 FQGNSA. Trimming shortened V by 2 bases and J by 5 bases, and 15 bases separated the two germline ends. The CDR3 is 15 residues long. The CDR3 DNA is TGTGCCAGCAGCTTACAGGGGCCGACGCGGGAGACCCAGTACTTC. This gives the protein CASSLQGPTRETQYF.

This clonotype was seen only a few times. The V and J genes are TRBV15 and TRBJ1-2; tentative D call: TRBD1 (6 bases). V lost 3 bases, J lost 7 bases, and 12 bases lay in between. CDR1 and CDR2 from the germline V gene are LNHNV and YYDKDF (reference sequence). This CDR3 region has 13 residues. The CDR3 bases are TGTGCCACCAGCAGCGAACGAGGGGGTGGCTACACCTTC. This encodes CATSSERGGGYTF.

The chain recombines TRBV27 with TRBJ1-2; D call uncertain. The V end lost 8 bases, the J end lost 8 bases, and 12 bases lay between the germline ends. The CDR3 runs 11 residues. The V gene's germline CDR1 is MNHEY and CDR2 SMNVEV (reference sequence). The CDR3 nucleotides read TGTGCCAGCGGGTATATGGGGGGCTACACCTTC. Translated, it gives CASGYMGGYTF.

The chain couples TRBV9 to TRBJ2-2; D is unclear. This CDR3 spans 14 amino acids. V was trimmed by 0 bases and J by 3 bases, leaving 6 bases between them. Germline V gene data show CDR1 as SGDLS and CDR2 as YYNGEE. The CDR3 loop is CASSVGTHTGELFF. The CDR3 coding sequence is TGTGCCAGCAGCGTAGGAACCCACACCGGGGAGCTGTTTTTT. Full variable domain (missing parts from reference TRBV9 and TRBJ2-2): DSGVTQTPKHLITATGQRVTLRCSPRSGDLSVYWYQQSLDQGLQFLIQYYNGEERAKGNILERFSAQQFPDLHSELNLSSLELGDSALYFCASSVGTHTGELFFGEGSRLTVL.

The rearrangement uses TRBV10-3 and TRBJ2-7; TRBD2 aligns across 8 bases. V shed 0 bases and J 4 bases; nucleotides not matched to a gene: 2. CDR1 and CDR2 (germline): ENHRY, SYGVKD. The CDR3 extends over 14 amino acids. The CDR3 loop is CAISESGTRYEQYF. The DNA of the CDR3 is TGTGCCATCAGTGAGTCGGGGACTAGGTACGAGCAGTACTTC.

This clonotype was recorded a few times. The chain's CDR3 is CASRTGGEAFF. The CDR3 DNA reads TGTGCCAGCAGAACCGGGGGTGAAGCTTTCTTT. This sequence joins TRBV25-1 and TRBJ1-1, with a tentative D call TRBD1 (5 bases). This CDR3 region has 11 residues. V lost 6 bases and J 7 bases, leaving 9 bases between the germline ends. Germline loops: CDR1 MGHDK, CDR2 SYGVNS.

The rearrangement links TRBV20-1 to TRBJ2-5; perhaps TRBD1 as D (5 bases). Germline V lookup: CDR1 DFQATT, CDR2 SNEGSKA (reference sequence). The CDR3 totals 13 residues. V lost 6 bases and J 0 bases, leaving 11 bases between the germline ends. This chain's CDR3 is CSASYRYQETQYF. The CDR3 nucleotides are TGCAGTGCGAGTTACAGGTACCAAGAGACCCAGTACTTC.

This clonotype was seen many times. V is TRBV5-1 and J is TRBJ2-5, with 7 bases matching TRBD1. The ends lost 2 bases at V and 1 base at J; junction bases unmatched: 5. The CDR3 contains 15 residues. CDR1 and CDR2 from the germline V gene are SGHRS and YFSETQ. The CDR3 DNA reads as TGCGCCAGCAGCTTAGGGGACAGAACCCAAGAGACCCAGTACTTC. Translated: CASSLGDRTQETQYF. The variable domain in full, with the rest retrieved from reference TRBV5-1 and TRBJ2-5, is KAGVTQTPRYLIKTRGQQVTLSCSPISGHRSVSWYQQTPGQGLQFLFEYFSETQRNKGNFPGRFSGRQFSNSRSEMNVSTLELGDSALYLCASSLGDRTQETQYFGPGTRLLVL.

The chain has TRBV24-1 and TRBJ1-4; no definite D call. The germline V gene has CDR1 KGHDR and CDR2 SFDVKD. CDR3 length: 9 residues. The CDR3 bases are TGTGCAACTAATGAAAAACTGTTTTTT. It is translated as CATNEKLFF.

J is TRBJ2-1 and V is TRBV7-8; D is unresolved. Trimming took off 1 base at V and 0 bases at J, with 16 bases between the two ends. The CDR3 covers 18 residues. Per germline, CDR1 SGHVS and CDR2 FQNEAQ. CDR3 amino acids: CASSLVGRPASSYNEQFF. The DNA for the CDR3 is TGTGCCAGCAGCTTAGTGGGCAGACCGGCTAGCTCCTACAATGAGCAGTTCTTC.

Turning to this clonotype: Possible read error: a much larger clone is one base away. The rearrangement joins TRBV29-1 to TRBJ2-3; TRBD2 matches at 7 bases. The CDR3 consists of 15 residues. The V gene end was trimmed by 1 base and the J gene end by 1 base; junction bases not matched to a gene: 5. CDR1 is SQVTM, CDR2 ANQGSEA, per germline. DNA of the CDR3: TGCAGCGTTGAAGGTCGCGGGGGTCGCACAGATACGCAGTATTTT. It translates to CSVEGRGGRTDTQYF.

This clonotype occurred a few times. This chain joins TRBV4-3 and TRBJ2-1; no reliable D call. The last part of the DNA fits TRBJ2-7 better; the J call may be wrong. The CDR3 has 16 residues. Germline loops: CDR1 LGHNA, CDR2 YSLEER. CDR3 region: CASSRNSLQVNNEQYF. CDR3 coding DNA: TGCGCCAGCAGCCGAAACTCCCTCCAGGTGAACAATGAGCAGTACTTC.

The chain couples TRBV2 to TRBJ1-1; TRBD1 is a possible D gene (6 bases). V lost 8 bases, J lost 0 bases, and 13 bases lay in between. In germline, CDR1 is SNHLY, CDR2 FYNNEI. The CDR3 consists of 14 residues. The CDR3 coding sequence is TGTGCCAGCGGGGGCGAGGGGATGAACACTGAAGCTTTCTTT. Translation gives CASGGEGMNTEAFF.

V usage is TRBV6-5 and J usage is TRBJ1-2; perhaps TRBD1 as D (6 bases). The CDR3 covers 15 residues. CDR1 MNHEY and CDR2 SVGAGI come from the germline V gene. The V and J ends lost 0 bases and 2 bases respectively, with 10 bases between them. This CDR3 reads CASSYSTGQNYGYTF. CDR3 nucleotides: TGTGCCAGCAGTTACTCGACAGGACAGAACTATGGCTACACCTTC.

The rearrangement uses TRBV5-1 and TRBJ2-3; 10 nucleotides agree with TRBD2. Trimming took 4 bases from V and 10 from J; bases not matched to a gene: 9. The CDR3 has 14 residues. CDR1 is SGHRS, CDR2 YFSETQ, per germline. CDR3 sequence: CASSISGGQDAQYF. CDR3 coding DNA: TGCGCCAGCAGCATTAGCGGGGGGCAGGATGCGCAGTATTTT.

This chain uses TRBV12-3 or TRBV12-4 with TRBJ2-1, with D perhaps TRBD1 or TRBD2 (5 bases each). V lost 10 bases and J lost 3, with 16 bases in between. The CDR3 covers 14 residues. As DNA, the CDR3 is TGTGCCACCTCCCCCCTGGGGGACTACAATGAGCAGTTCTTC. The encoded protein is CATSPLGDYNEQFF.

V usage is TRBV7-4 and J usage is TRBJ1-5, with a weak D call TRBD1 (5 bases). Germline lookup yields CDR1 SGHVT and CDR2 SQSDAQ. Trimming took 5 bases from V and 0 from J, leaving 14 bases between them. The CDR3 sequence is 16 residues long. Here the CDR3 reads CASSNNRTHSNQPQHF. DNA of the CDR3: TGTGCCAGCAGCAATAACCGGACACATAGCAATCAGCCCCAGCATTTT.

The chain has TRBV20-1 and TRBJ1-4, with TRBD1 matching over 7 bases. Germline CDR1 reads DFQATT; CDR2 reads SNEGSKA (reference sequence). The CDR3 consists of 14 residues. With V trimmed by 5 bases and J by 7 bases, 10 bases remained unmatched. CDR3 sequence (DNA): TGCAGTGCTTCGGACAGGCTCCGGGGTGAAAAACTGTTTTTT. Amino acid sequence: CSASDRLRGEKLFF.

This clonotype was seen a few times. The chain uses TRBV20-1 and TRBJ2-7; 11 nucleotides agree with TRBD2. The DNA end is a closer match to TRBJ2-5, so the J assignment may be wrong. The CDR3 loop spans 15 amino acids. Germline CDR1 is DFQATT and CDR2 is SNEGSKA (reference sequence). The CDR3 region is CSARDRTSGGETQYF. The DNA of the CDR3 is TGCAGTGCTAGAGATCGTACTAGCGGGGGAGAGACCCAGTACTTC.